Listed here are 2 T cell receptor beta chains from one sample, sequenced in a study of CD8 T cells in Susac syndrome (dated by TCRdb to between 2019 and 2020). Libraries were built with the immunoSEQ multiplex PCR assay. RNA was extracted using the RNeasy kit, and about 0.5 to 1 microgram was reverse transcribed with random hexamers. Using fastp trimming at Q25 and MiXCR clonotype assembly, TCRdb reanalyzed the public sequencing data and kept in-frame beta chains. Duplicate CDR3 protein sequences are folded into a single record with the most common DNA and genes. The sample table shows about 150,000 distinct CDR3 sequences, and 85% to 95% are seen once. The biggest ten clones account for approximately 0.17% of the sample. Sequencing was done on a sample of CD4+ T cells from PBMCs. Every receptor here comes from a human donor with Susac syndrome.

V and J are TRBV5-1 and TRBJ1-5, with D possibly matching TRBD1 (5 bases). The CDR3 length is 14 residues. Trimming took off 5 bases at V and 5 bases at J, with 14 bases between the two ends. CDR1 SGHRS and CDR2 YFSETQ come from the germline V gene. CDR3 protein: CASRAGTEDQPQHF. CDR3 sequence (DNA): TGCGCCAGCAGAGCAGGGACTGAGGATCAGCCCCAGCATTTT.

This sequence joins TRBV6-5 and TRBJ1-6; a possible D gene is TRBD1 (5 bases). This CDR3 region has 19 residues. Trimming cost V 0 bases and J 0 bases, with 15 bases left between them. In germline, CDR1 is MNHEY, CDR2 SVGAGI. CDR3 bases: TGTGCCAGCAGTTACTCGAGGGACGGTGGAAGCTCCTATAATTCACCCCTCCACTTT. This encodes CASSYSRDGGSSYNSPLHF.